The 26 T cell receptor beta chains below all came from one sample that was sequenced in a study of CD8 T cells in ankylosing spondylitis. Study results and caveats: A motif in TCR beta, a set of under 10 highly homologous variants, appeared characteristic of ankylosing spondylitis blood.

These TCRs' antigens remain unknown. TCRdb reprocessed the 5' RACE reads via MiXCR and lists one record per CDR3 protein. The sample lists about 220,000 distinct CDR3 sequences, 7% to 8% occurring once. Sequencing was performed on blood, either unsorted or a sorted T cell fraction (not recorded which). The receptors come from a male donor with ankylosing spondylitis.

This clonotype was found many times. The CDR3 sequence: CASSLGSGLAGGEQYF. DNA of the CDR3: TGCGCCAGCAGCCTAGGAAGTGGACTAGCGGGAGGCGAGCAGTACTTC. This chain links TRBV4-3 with TRBJ2-7; 14 bases are shared with TRBD2. CDR1 is LGHNA and CDR2 is YSLEER in the germline V gene. The CDR3 is 16 residues long. The V segment lost 4 bases and the J segment 6 bases; nucleotides outside the gene matches: 8.

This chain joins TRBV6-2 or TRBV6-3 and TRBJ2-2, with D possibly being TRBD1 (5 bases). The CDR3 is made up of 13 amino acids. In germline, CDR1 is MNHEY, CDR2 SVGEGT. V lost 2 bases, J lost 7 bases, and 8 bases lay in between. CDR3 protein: CASSYMGRGELFF. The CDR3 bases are TGTGCCAGCAGTTACATGGGGCGCGGGGAGCTGTTTTTT.

CDR3 nucleotide sequence: TGTGCCAGCAGCTTATCGGGACAGGTTAACTATGGCTACACCTTC. This codes for CASSLSGQVNYGYTF. V usage is TRBV7-9 and J usage is TRBJ1-2; 8 positions match TRBD1. Germline CDR1 and CDR2: SEHNR and FQNEAQ (reference sequence). Trimming took 2 bases from V and 1 from J; bases not matched to a gene: 3. This CDR3 comprises 15 residues.

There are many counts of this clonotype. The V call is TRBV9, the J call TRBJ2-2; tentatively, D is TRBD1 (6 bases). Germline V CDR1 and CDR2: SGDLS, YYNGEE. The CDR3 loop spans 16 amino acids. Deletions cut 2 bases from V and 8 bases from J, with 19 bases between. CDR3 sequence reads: CASSVLGGNSRGELFF. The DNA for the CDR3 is TGTGCCAGCAGCGTTTTAGGGGGTAACTCTCGGGGGGAGCTGTTTTTT.

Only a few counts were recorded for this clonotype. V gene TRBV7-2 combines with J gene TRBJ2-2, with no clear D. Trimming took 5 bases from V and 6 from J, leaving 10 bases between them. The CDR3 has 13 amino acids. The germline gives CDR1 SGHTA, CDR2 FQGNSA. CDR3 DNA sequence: TGTGCCAGCAGCCCCCCCCCTGCCGGGGAGCTGTTTTTT. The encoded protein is CASSPPPAGELFF.

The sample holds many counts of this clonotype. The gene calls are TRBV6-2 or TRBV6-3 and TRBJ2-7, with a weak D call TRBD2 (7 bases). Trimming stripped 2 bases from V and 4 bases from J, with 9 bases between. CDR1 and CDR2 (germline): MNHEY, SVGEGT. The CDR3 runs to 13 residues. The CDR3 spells CASSYRGGYEQYF. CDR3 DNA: TGTGCCAGCAGTTACAGGGGGGGTTACGAGCAGTACTTC.

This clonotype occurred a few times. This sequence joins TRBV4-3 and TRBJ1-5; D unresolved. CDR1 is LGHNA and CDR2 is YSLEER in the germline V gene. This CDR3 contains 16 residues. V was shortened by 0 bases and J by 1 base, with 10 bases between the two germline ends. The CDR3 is CASSQEEGDSNQPQHF. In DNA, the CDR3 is TGCGCCAGCAGCCAAGAAGAGGGCGACAGCAATCAGCCCCAGCATTTT.

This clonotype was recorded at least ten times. CDR3 DNA: TGTGCCAGCAGCCCGATACCGTTCTCCTACGAGCAGTACTTC. The encoded protein is CASSPIPFSYEQYF. The chain uses TRBV25-1 and TRBJ2-7; no definite D call. Germline V gives CDR1 MGHDK, CDR2 SYGVNS. V lost 6 bases, J lost 0 bases, and 12 bases lay in between. The CDR3 is 14 residues long.

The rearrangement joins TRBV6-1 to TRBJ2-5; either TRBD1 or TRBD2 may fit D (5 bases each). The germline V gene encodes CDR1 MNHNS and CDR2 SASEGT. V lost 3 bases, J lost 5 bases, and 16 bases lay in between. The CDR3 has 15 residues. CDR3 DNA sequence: TGTGCCAGCAGTGACCCAACTGGGACGTGGGAGACCCAGTACTTC. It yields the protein CASSDPTGTWETQYF.

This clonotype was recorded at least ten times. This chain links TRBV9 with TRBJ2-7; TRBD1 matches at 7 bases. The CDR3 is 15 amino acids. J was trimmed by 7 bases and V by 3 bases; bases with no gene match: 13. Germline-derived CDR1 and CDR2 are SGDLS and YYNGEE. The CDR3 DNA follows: TGTGCCAGCAGCGACTCCGGGACAGTGACAAGGGAGCAGTACTTC. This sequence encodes CASSDSGTVTREQYF.

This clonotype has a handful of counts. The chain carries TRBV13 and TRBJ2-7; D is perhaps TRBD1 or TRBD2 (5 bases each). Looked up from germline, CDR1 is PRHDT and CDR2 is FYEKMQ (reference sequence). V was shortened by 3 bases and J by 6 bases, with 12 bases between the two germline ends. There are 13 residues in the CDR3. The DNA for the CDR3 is TGTGCCAGCAGCTTCGGGGCAGGCGGCGAGCAGTACTTC. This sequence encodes CASSFGAGGEQYF.

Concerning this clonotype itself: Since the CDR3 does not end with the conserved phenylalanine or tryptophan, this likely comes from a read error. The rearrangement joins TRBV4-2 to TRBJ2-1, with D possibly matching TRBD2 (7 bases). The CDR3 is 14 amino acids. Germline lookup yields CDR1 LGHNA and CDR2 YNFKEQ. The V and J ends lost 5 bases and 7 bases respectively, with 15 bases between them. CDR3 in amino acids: CASSGQGRGNEQFS. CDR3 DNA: TGTGCCAGCAGCGGCCAGGGGAGGGGTAATGAGCAGTTCTCC.

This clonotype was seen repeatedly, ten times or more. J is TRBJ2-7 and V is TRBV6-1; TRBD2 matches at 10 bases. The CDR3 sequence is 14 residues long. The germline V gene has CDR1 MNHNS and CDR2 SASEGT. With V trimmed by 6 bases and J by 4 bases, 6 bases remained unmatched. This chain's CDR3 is CASREGLATYEQYF. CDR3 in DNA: TGTGCCAGCAGAGAGGGACTAGCGACATACGAGCAGTACTTC.

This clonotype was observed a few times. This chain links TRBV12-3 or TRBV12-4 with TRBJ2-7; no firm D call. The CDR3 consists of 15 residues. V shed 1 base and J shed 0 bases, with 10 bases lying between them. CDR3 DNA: TGTGCCAGCAGTTTAGTTTTAGGAAACTCCTACGAGCAGTACTTC. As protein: CASSLVLGNSYEQYF.

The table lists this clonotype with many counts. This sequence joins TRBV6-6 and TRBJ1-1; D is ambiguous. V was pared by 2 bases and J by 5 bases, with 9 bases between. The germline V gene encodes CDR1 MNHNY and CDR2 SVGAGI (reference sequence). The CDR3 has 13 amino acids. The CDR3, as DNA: TGTGCCAGCAGTTACAGGACCAGGACTGAAGCTTTCTTT. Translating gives CASSYRTRTEAFF.

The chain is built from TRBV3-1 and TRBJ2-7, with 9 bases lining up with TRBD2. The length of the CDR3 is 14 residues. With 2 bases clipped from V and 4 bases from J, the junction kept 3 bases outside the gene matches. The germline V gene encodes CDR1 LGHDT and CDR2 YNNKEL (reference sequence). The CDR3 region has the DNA TGTGCCAGCAGCCAAATAGCGGGAGCTTACGAGCAGTACTTC. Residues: CASSQIAGAYEQYF.

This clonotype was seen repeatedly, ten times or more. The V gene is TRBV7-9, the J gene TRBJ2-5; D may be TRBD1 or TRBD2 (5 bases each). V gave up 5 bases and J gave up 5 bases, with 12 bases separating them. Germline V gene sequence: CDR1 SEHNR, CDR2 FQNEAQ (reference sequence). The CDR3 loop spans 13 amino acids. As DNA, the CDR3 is TGTGCCAGCAGCGGCAGGGACGGGGAGACCCAGTACTTC. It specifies CASSGRDGETQYF.

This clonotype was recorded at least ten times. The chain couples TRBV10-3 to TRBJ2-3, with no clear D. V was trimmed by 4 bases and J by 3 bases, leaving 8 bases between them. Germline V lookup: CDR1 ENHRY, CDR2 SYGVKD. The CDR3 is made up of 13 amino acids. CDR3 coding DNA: TGTGCCATCAGTGCCCCATTGACAGATACGCAGTATTTT. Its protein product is CAISAPLTDTQYF.

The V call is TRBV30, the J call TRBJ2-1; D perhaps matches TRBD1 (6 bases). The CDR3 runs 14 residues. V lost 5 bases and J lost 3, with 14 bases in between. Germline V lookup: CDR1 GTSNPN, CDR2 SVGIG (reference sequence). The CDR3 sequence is CAWSHTGYYNEQFF. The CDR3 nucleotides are TGTGCCTGGTCCCATACAGGGTACTACAATGAGCAGTTCTTC.

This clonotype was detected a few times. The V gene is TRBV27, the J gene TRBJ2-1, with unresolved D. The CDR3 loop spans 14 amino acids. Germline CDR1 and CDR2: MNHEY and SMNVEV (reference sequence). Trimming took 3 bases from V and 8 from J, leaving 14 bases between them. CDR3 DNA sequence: TGTGCCAGCAGTTTGCACCACGGAATAGATGAGCAGTTCTTC. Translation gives CASSLHHGIDEQFF.

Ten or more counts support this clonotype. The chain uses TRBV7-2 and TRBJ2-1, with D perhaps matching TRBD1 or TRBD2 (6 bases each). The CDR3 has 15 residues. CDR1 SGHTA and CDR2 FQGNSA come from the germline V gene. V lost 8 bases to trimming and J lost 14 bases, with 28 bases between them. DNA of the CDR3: TGTGCCAGCGCACCTTGGAGCGGAGGGGGTTTCGATAAGTTCTTC. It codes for CASAPWSGGGFDKFF.

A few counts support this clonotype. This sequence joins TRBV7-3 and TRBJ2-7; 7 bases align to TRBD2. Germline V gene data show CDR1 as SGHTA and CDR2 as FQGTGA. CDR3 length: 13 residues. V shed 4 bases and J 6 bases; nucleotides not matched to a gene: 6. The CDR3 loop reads CASSSDWEGEQYF. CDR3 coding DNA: TGTGCCAGCAGCTCCGACTGGGAGGGCGAGCAGTACTTC.

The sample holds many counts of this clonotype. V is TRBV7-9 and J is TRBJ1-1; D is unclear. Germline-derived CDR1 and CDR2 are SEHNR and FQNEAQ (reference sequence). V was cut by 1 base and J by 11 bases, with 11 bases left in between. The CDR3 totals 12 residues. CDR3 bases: TGTGCCAGCAGCTTAGGACACAGCGGTGCTTTCTTT. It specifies CASSLGHSGAFF.

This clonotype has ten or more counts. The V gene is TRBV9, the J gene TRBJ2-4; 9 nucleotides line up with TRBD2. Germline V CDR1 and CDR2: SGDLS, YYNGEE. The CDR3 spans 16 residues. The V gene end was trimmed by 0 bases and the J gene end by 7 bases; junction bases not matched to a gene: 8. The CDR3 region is CASSVESRGGRNIQYF. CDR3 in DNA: TGTGCCAGCAGCGTAGAGTCGCGGGGGGGCCGCAACATTCAGTACTTC.

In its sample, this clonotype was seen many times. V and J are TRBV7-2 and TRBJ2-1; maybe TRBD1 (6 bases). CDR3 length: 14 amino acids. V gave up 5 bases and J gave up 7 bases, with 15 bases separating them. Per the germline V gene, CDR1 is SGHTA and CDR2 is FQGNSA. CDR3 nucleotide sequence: TGTGCCAGCAGCCCAAACCAGGGGTGGAATGAGCAGTTCTTC. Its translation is CASSPNQGWNEQFF.

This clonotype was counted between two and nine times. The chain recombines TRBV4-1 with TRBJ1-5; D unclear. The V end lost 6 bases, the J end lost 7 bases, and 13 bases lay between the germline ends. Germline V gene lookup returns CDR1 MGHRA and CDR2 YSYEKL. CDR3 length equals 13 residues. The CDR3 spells CASSQPREQPQHF. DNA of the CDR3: TGCGCCAGCAGTCAACCAAGGGAACAGCCCCAGCATTTT.